The clone carrying this T cell receptor beta chain has a single count. The antigen remains unidentified. With 60 Vbeta and 13 Jbeta primers, the PCR was carried out. Profiled with immunoSEQ multiplex PCR; TCRdb holds only in-frame clones, not every one. This table has fewer than 200,000 clones, roughly four fifths appearing once. The data originate from a study of cytomegalovirus exposure and HLA in healthy donors. General observations from the study: Researchers reported that a few CMV-associated chains were confirmed in vitro as CMV antigen-specific.

The sequenced sample was PBMCs. This TCR came from a female donor in good health and CMV-seronegative.

DNA of the CDR3: TGTGCCAGCAGTCCACCGCAGGTGTCCTACGAGCAGTACTTC. This translates into CASSPPQVSYEQYF. This rearrangement joins TRBV28 to TRBJ2-7; D not certain. Trimming shortened V by 5 bases and J by 1 base, and 12 bases separated the two germline ends. Germline CDR1 and CDR2: MDHEN and SYDVKM. The CDR3 extends over 14 amino acids.